A single sample is the source of the 23 T cell receptor beta chains below, sequenced in a study of molecular identifiers for immune sequencing clone quantification. MiXCR was run by TCRdb on the PCR reads, yielding one entry per CDR3 protein. The table records 300,000 to 350,000 distinct CDR3 sequences, 20% to 25% of them present only once. Sequenced input: naive CD8+ T cells from blood, with Jurkat cell RNA spiked in. Indicated subset: FACS-sorted CD8+CD4-CCR7+CD45RA+ naive T cells. The receptor set was obtained from a human donor in good health. Some libraries in this study had Jurkat cell RNA spiked in.

This clonotype appeared many times. The chain uses TRBV12-3 or TRBV12-4 and TRBJ2-5, with a possible D match to TRBD2 (7 bases). CDR3 length equals 15 residues. V was shortened by 3 bases and J by 1 base, with 12 bases between the two germline ends. The CDR3 region has the DNA TGTGCCAGCAGTTTTTCCGGGGGGCCCCAAGAGACCCAGTACTTC. Encoded protein: CASSFSGGPQETQYF.

The rearrangement uses TRBV5-1 and TRBJ2-4, with 12 nucleotides matching TRBD2. This CDR3 region has 17 residues. The germline V gene has CDR1 SGHRS and CDR2 YFSETQ. V shed 7 bases and J 3 bases; nucleotides not matched to a gene: 11. The DNA for the CDR3 is TGCGCCAGCGGCCCAACGACTAGCGGGAGAGGCAAAAACATTCAGTACTTC. This translates into CASGPTTSGRGKNIQYF.

This clonotype was counted between two and nine times. The rearrangement links TRBV2 to TRBJ1-1; 12 positions match TRBD1. The CDR3 consists of 13 residues. The V gene end was trimmed by 6 bases and the J gene end by 6 bases; junction bases not matched to a gene: 2. Germline V gene lookup returns CDR1 SNHLY and CDR2 FYNNEI. Written as DNA, the CDR3 is TGTGCCAGCAGGGGACAGGGGGCGGCTGAAGCTTTCTTT. It translates to CASRGQGAAEAFF.

The chain is built from TRBV6-5 and TRBJ2-2; D is ambiguous. V lost 1 base and J lost 7, with 4 bases in between. CDR1 and CDR2 from the germline V gene are MNHEY and SVGAGI. This CDR3 is built from 12 residues. CDR3 sequence (DNA): TGTGCCAGCAGTTACTTTGACGGGGAGCTGTTTTTT. Translation gives CASSYFDGELFF.

To note about this clonotype: At one end, the junction sequence differs from germline, possibly due to a read error. The rearrangement uses TRBV11-2 and TRBJ2-3; 11 nucleotides align to TRBD2. In germline, CDR1 is SGHAT, CDR2 FQNNGV. This CDR3 region has 17 residues. In DNA form, the CDR3 reads TGTGTCAGCAGCTTAGGGGCTAGCGGGGGGCGGGGAGATACGCAGTATTTT. Protein product: CVSSLGASGGRGDTQYF.

This chain joins TRBV4-3 and TRBJ2-2; the match to TRBD2 covers 8 bases. This CDR3 is 19 amino acids long. The ends lost 5 bases at V and 3 bases at J; junction bases unmatched: 17. CDR1 is LGHNA, CDR2 YSLEER, per germline. CDR3 sequence reads: CASSTLIRAGGGHTGELFF. The CDR3, as DNA: TGCGCCAGCAGCACACTAATAAGGGCCGGGGGGGGCCACACCGGGGAGCTGTTTTTT.

Notes on this clonotype: This sequence may be a read error, since a much larger clone differs from it by one base. In nucleotides, the CDR3 is TGTGCCAGCAGCTTCAACCGACAGGCACAAGAGGCCCAGTACTTC. Protein product: CASSFNRQAQEAQYF. The chain recombines TRBV13 with TRBJ2-5; D perhaps matches TRBD1 (6 bases). In germline, CDR1 is PRHDT, CDR2 FYEKMQ (reference sequence). CDR3 length: 15 residues.

This clonotype was seen many times. The V and J genes are TRBV2 and TRBJ2-3; a possible D gene is TRBD2 (5 bases). The CDR3 contains 15 residues. Per germline, CDR1 SNHLY and CDR2 FYNNEI. Trimming stripped 2 bases from V and 2 bases from J, with 11 bases between. The CDR3 reads CASSERTFHTDTQYF. The CDR3 nucleotides read TGTGCCAGCAGTGAAAGGACTTTCCACACAGATACGCAGTATTTT.

This clonotype has at least ten counts. J is TRBJ2-7 and V is TRBV2; 14 positions agree with TRBD2. Germline V lookup: CDR1 SNHLY, CDR2 FYNNEI. CDR3 length: 17 residues. V trimming: 6 bases; J trimming: 3 bases; junction bases outside the gene matches: 10. Written as DNA, the CDR3 is TGTGCCAGCAGACCCGGGACTAGCGGGGGTACCAACTACGAGCAGTACTTC. Amino acids: CASRPGTSGGTNYEQYF.

With regard to this clonotype: A much larger clone differs from this one at a single base, so this may be a read error. V is TRBV5-1 and J is TRBJ2-7; D might be TRBD1 (6 bases). Per germline, CDR1 SGHRS and CDR2 YFSETQ. The ends were cut back, 0 bases at V and 4 bases at J, with 14 bases in the middle. The CDR3 length is 15 residues. CDR3 loop: CASSLETGSGYEQYF. The CDR3, as DNA: TGCGCCAGCAGCTTGGAAACAGGGTCGGGGTACGAGCAGTACTTC.

This clonotype was counted ten times or more. The chain employs TRBV7-6 and TRBJ2-2, with 12 positions matching TRBD2. J gave up 5 bases and V 4 bases, and 5 bases lay outside the gene matches. The CDR3 is made up of 16 amino acids. In germline, CDR1 is SGHVS, CDR2 FNYEAQ. The CDR3 DNA sequence: TGTGCCAGCAGCTCAGAGACTAGCGGGAGTACCGGGGAGCTGTTTTTT. Encoded protein: CASSSETSGSTGELFF.

This clonotype was seen more than once but under ten times. The chain joins TRBV6-5 to TRBJ2-3; 9 bases agree with TRBD1. This CDR3 is 16 amino acids long. Losses at the gene ends were 3 bases for V and 2 bases for J; bases not matched to a gene: 6. Germline CDR1 reads MNHEY; CDR2 reads SVGAGI. CDR3 sequence reads: CASSYWTGDNTDTQYF. The CDR3 DNA is TGTGCCAGCAGTTATTGGACAGGGGACAACACAGATACGCAGTATTTT.

This clonotype has at least ten counts. Here the CDR3 reads CASSLPGQNNSPLHF. For the CDR3, the DNA is TGTGCCAGCAGTTTACCCGGACAAAATAATTCACCCCTCCACTTT. The rearrangement uses TRBV12-3 or TRBV12-4 and TRBJ1-6; a weak D match, TRBD1 (5 bases). Deletions cut 2 bases from V and 5 bases from J, with 10 bases between. This CDR3 has 15 residues.

At least ten counts were recorded for this clonotype. The chain employs TRBV14 and TRBJ2-1; no reliable D call. The CDR3 is made up of 17 amino acids. V shed 1 base and J shed 0 bases, with 13 bases lying between them. CDR1 is SGHDN and CDR2 is FVKESK in the germline V gene. The CDR3 DNA reads as TGTGCCAGCAGCCAAGGAATAGACCAATCCTCCTACAATGAGCAGTTCTTC. Translated: CASSQGIDQSSYNEQFF. The variable domain in full, with the rest retrieved from reference TRBV14 and TRBJ2-1, is EAGVTQFPSHSVIEKGQTVTLRCDPISGHDNLYWYRRVMGKEIKFLLHFVKESKQDESGMPNNRFLAERTGGTYSTLKVQPAELEDSGVYFCASSQGIDQSSYNEQFFGPGTRLTVL.

This clonotype showed up just a few times. The V gene is TRBV6-2 or TRBV6-3, the J gene TRBJ2-5; D remains ambiguous. V was clipped by 6 bases and J by 0 bases, with 8 bases between them. This CDR3 has 13 amino acids. Germline assignment: CDR1 MNHEY and CDR2 SVGEGT. In DNA form, the CDR3 reads TGTGCCAGCAGGAGCTACCACCAAGAGACCCAGTACTTC. It specifies CASRSYHQETQYF.

The genes are TRBV2 and TRBJ1-2; no clear D gene. Germline lookup yields CDR1 SNHLY and CDR2 FYNNEI. CDR3 length: 14 residues. V was shortened by 7 bases and J by 8 bases, with 20 bases between the two germline ends. The CDR3 region is CASKFFGSRIGYTF. In nucleotides, the CDR3 is TGTGCCAGCAAATTTTTTGGCAGCCGGATAGGCTACACCTTC. Based on the CDR3 plus reference TRBV2 and TRBJ1-2, the full variable domain is EPEVTQTPSHQVTQMGQEVILRCVPISNHLYFYWYRQILGQKVEFLVSFYNNEISEKSEIFDDQFSVERPDGSNFTLKIRSTKLEDSAMYFCASKFFGSRIGYTFGSGTRLTVV.

As to this clonotype: With a much larger clone just one base away, this may be a read error. The chain is built from TRBV4-3 and TRBJ2-7; D not certain. The CDR3 covers 13 residues. Looked up from germline, CDR1 is LGHNA and CDR2 is YSLEER. In nucleotides, the CDR3 is TGCGCCAGCAGCCAAGAATTCCGCTACGAGAAGTACTTC. Translation: CASSQEFRYEKYF.

As to this clonotype: One base away lies a much larger clone, so this may be a sequencing read error. As DNA, the CDR3 is TGTGCCAGCAGCATGCGAGCGGGAGGCCCGGAGACCCAGTACTTC. Translation: CASSMRAGGPETQYF. The rearrangement links TRBV5-4 to TRBJ2-5, with TRBD2 matching 9 bases. The CDR3 consists of 15 residues. In germline, CDR1 is SGHNT, CDR2 YYREEE (reference sequence). Trimming at V came to 4 bases and at J to 5 bases, leaving 9 bases not matched to a gene. The whole variable domain, remainder taken from reference TRBV5-4 and TRBJ2-5, is ETGVTQSPTHLIKTRGQQVTLRCSSQSGHNTVSWYQQALGQGPQFIFQYYREEENGRGNFPPRFSGLQFPNYSSELNVNALELDDSALYLCASSMRAGGPETQYFGPGTRLLVL.

This chain connects TRBV6-1 to TRBJ1-5, with TRBD1 matching 9 bases. V lost 5 bases, J lost 1 base, and 9 bases stayed unmatched. The CDR3 contains 17 residues. Germline CDR1 and CDR2: MNHNS and SASEGT. CDR3 in amino acids: CASSITDRGGSNQPQHF. CDR3 coding DNA: TGTGCCAGCAGTATAACGGACAGGGGAGGAAGCAATCAGCCCCAGCATTTT.

There are many counts of this clonotype. The chain is built from TRBV7-2 and TRBJ2-1; D unresolved. The CDR3 is made up of 13 amino acids. The germline V gene has CDR1 SGHTA and CDR2 FQGNSA. Trimming stripped 9 bases from V and 2 bases from J, with 11 bases between. In DNA, the CDR3 is TGTGCCAGATCGAAGGCCCCCTACAATGAGCAGTTCTTC. Translating gives CARSKAPYNEQFF. The whole variable domain, remainder taken from reference TRBV7-2 and TRBJ2-1, is GAGVSQSPSNKVTEKGKDVELRCDPISGHTALYWYRQSLGQGLEFLIYFQGNSAPDKSGLPSDRFSAERTGGSVSTLTIQRTQQEDSAVYLCARSKAPYNEQFFGPGTRLTVL.

Of note for this clonotype: A read error is possible here, since a much larger clone lies one base away. CDR3 DNA sequence: TGTGTCAGCAGCTTGGACAACTTGAACACCGGGGAGCTGTTTTTT. This sequence encodes CVSSLDNLNTGELFF. V is TRBV5-3 and J is TRBJ2-2, with D possibly TRBD1 on 5 matching bases. TRBV5-3 is reported as an ORF; its role is uncertain. CDR3 length: 15 residues.

This clonotype showed up just a few times. The rearrangement links TRBV10-3 to TRBJ2-7; unclear D gene. The germline V and J ends were trimmed by 4 bases and 3 bases, with 4 bases remaining between them. There are 11 residues in the CDR3. CDR1 is ENHRY, CDR2 SYGVKD, per germline. This CDR3 is CAISGSYEQYF. CDR3 nucleotides: TGTGCCATCAGTGGGAGCTACGAGCAGTACTTC.

This clonotype was seen a handful of times. A single base separates this from a much larger clone, so it may be a read error. The chain carries TRBV13 and TRBJ2-2; D is unclear. This CDR3 is built from 15 residues. The ends were cut back, 4 bases at V and 1 base at J, with 10 bases in the middle. Germline V gene sequence: CDR1 PRHDT, CDR2 FYEKMQ (reference sequence). CDR3 sequence (DNA): TGTGCCAGCAGCTCAGAAAACAGGAACACCGGGGAGCTGTTTTTT. Amino acid sequence: CASSSENRNTGELFF.